The 21 T cell receptor beta chains in this list originate from one sample, sequenced in a study of T-cell reconstitution after alpha-beta-depleted transplantation in children. TCRbeta library preparation incorporated unique molecular identifiers. From the PCR reads, TCRdb called clonotypes with MiXCR, one entry per CDR3 protein. The sample holds approximately 350,000 distinct CDR3 sequences, 10% to 15% seen once. This specimen consisted of PBMCs, obtained from the stem cell graft. These receptors originate from a human donor who donated a stem cell graft to a child with Fanconi anemia.

This rearrangement joins TRBV15 to TRBJ1-5; D is perhaps TRBD1 (5 bases). Germline V gene lookup returns CDR1 LNHNV and CDR2 YYDKDF (reference sequence). The V end was cut by 6 bases, the J end by 3 bases, with 9 bases between. The CDR3 covers 13 residues. CDR3: CATSGALNQPQHF. In DNA form, the CDR3 reads TGTGCCACCAGTGGGGCGCTCAATCAGCCCCAGCATTTT.

DNA for the CDR3: TGCGCCAGCAGCTCCGGGACCAAGGCCGCTGGCTACACCTTC. It encodes CASSSGTKAAGYTF. V and J are TRBV5-1 and TRBJ1-2; a weak D match, TRBD1 (5 bases). The ends were cut back, 3 bases at V and 7 bases at J, with 16 bases in the middle. CDR3 length equals 14 residues. Germline loops: CDR1 SGHRS, CDR2 YFSETQ.

The table lists this clonotype with a few counts. The rearrangement links TRBV5-1 to TRBJ2-2; perhaps TRBD2 as D (5 bases). V was cut by 0 bases and J by 5 bases, with 11 bases left in between. The CDR3 covers 15 residues. The germline V gene encodes CDR1 SGHRS and CDR2 YFSETQ. As DNA, the CDR3 is TGCGCCAGCAGCTTGGTCGGCGCGGGTACCGGGGAGCTGTTTTTT. Translating gives CASSLVGAGTGELFF.

This clonotype was seen ten or more times. A read error may produce the germline difference seen at one junction end. The chain uses TRBV6-1 and TRBJ2-5, with TRBD1 matching 10 bases. Germline V gene lookup returns CDR1 MNHNS and CDR2 SASEGT. The CDR3 consists of 14 residues. CDR3 nucleotides: TGCGCCAGCAGTCGGACAGGGGGTGGGGAGACCCAGTACTTC. Protein: CASSRTGGGETQYF.

The rearrangement links TRBV5-1 to TRBJ2-3; no clear D. There are 16 residues in the CDR3. V was trimmed by 6 bases and J by 0 bases, leaving 17 bases between them. In germline, CDR1 is SGHRS, CDR2 YFSETQ. CDR3 residues: CASTPDKQTSTDTQYF. The CDR3 DNA reads as TGCGCCAGCACCCCAGATAAACAGACTAGCACAGATACGCAGTATTTT.

This clonotype occurred many times. V usage is TRBV7-6 and J usage is TRBJ1-2; D is ambiguous. The germline V gene encodes CDR1 SGHVS and CDR2 FNYEAQ. The CDR3 has 13 amino acids. V lost 2 bases to trimming and J lost 10 bases, with 14 bases between them. The CDR3: CASSLSGLSDYTF. In DNA, the CDR3 is TGTGCCAGCAGCTTATCGGGCCTATCGGACTACACCTTC.

This clonotype has ten or more counts. In DNA form, the CDR3 reads TGTGCCATCAGTGATGACCTCAGCTCCTACGAGCAGTACGTC. Translation: CAISDDLSSYEQYV. The chain uses TRBV10-3 and TRBJ2-7, with D unclear. Germline lookup yields CDR1 ENHRY and CDR2 SYGVKD. The CDR3 covers 14 residues. Trimming removed 3 bases from V and 0 bases from J, with 9 bases in between.

This clonotype occurred many times. V and J are TRBV20-1 and TRBJ1-1; D is unresolved. This CDR3 is 12 amino acids long. Per germline, CDR1 DFQATT and CDR2 SNEGSKA (reference sequence). Trimming left V 4 bases short and J 0 bases short, with 6 bases between. CDR3 in DNA: TGCAGTGCTAAGAGGGTGAACACTGAAGCTTTCTTT. This encodes CSAKRVNTEAFF.

The chain combines TRBV12-3 or TRBV12-4 with TRBJ1-1; no clear D gene. V shed 6 bases and J shed 7 bases, with 15 bases lying between them. The CDR3 contains 13 residues. CDR3 in amino acids: CASRSTPDGEAFF. The CDR3, as DNA: TGTGCCAGCAGATCTACACCAGATGGTGAAGCTTTCTTT.

The table lists this clonotype with a few counts. The genes are TRBV29-1 and TRBJ2-3; tentative D call: TRBD2 (6 bases). Germline V gives CDR1 SQVTM, CDR2 ANQGSEA. The CDR3 sequence is 14 residues long. V was clipped by 7 bases and J by 6 bases, with 20 bases between them. The CDR3, as DNA: TGCAGCGACCAAGGAACTGGCGGGATTGATACGCAGTATTTT. Its protein is CSDQGTGGIDTQYF.

This clonotype came up a few times. The chain recombines TRBV7-2 with TRBJ1-1; 8 bases line up with TRBD1. This CDR3 contains 21 residues. From germline, CDR1 is SGHTA and CDR2 FQGNSA. V lost 0 bases, J lost 1 base, and 19 bases stayed unmatched. The CDR3 DNA sequence: TGTGCCAGCAGCTTAGCGCGAGGACAGGGCCAAAATACGAGGGAGAACACTGAAGCTTTCTTT. As protein: CASSLARGQGQNTRENTEAFF.

The V call is TRBV4-2, the J call TRBJ1-6, with 7 bases aligning to TRBD1. Germline V CDR1 and CDR2: LGHNA, YNFKEQ. The CDR3 consists of 16 residues. The trim removed 0 bases at V and 5 bases at J, leaving 4 bases unmatched. DNA of the CDR3: TGTGCCAGCAGCCAAGACCTCGGGACAGATAATTCACCCCTCCACTTT. Residues: CASSQDLGTDNSPLHF.

At least ten counts were recorded for this clonotype. This chain uses TRBV15 with TRBJ2-1; 7 bases agree with TRBD1. Trimming cost V 3 bases and J 9 bases; bases outside gene matches: 5. Germline assignment: CDR1 LNHNV and CDR2 YYDKDF (reference sequence). The CDR3 extends over 13 amino acids. The CDR3 nucleotides read TGTGCCACCAGCAGGGGAAACAGGGGTGAGCAGTTCTTC. Its translation: CATSRGNRGEQFF.

This clonotype was counted ten times or more. The chain recombines TRBV5-6 with TRBJ1-2, with a possible D match to TRBD1 (6 bases). The V end lost 2 bases, the J end lost 6 bases, and 11 bases lay between the germline ends. Germline values: CDR1 SGHDT, CDR2 YYEEEE. The CDR3 is 13 residues long. The CDR3 region has the DNA TGTGCCAGCAGCTTCGGAGGGGGTGATGGCTACACCTTC. Its protein is CASSFGGGDGYTF.

This clonotype was seen a few times. The chain has TRBV5-1 and TRBJ1-4; no reliable D call. CDR3 length equals 13 residues. CDR1 and CDR2 from the germline V gene are SGHRS and YFSETQ. V was pared by 6 bases and J by 0 bases, with 6 bases between. This CDR3 reads CASKNPTNEKLFF. The CDR3 DNA is TGCGCCAGCAAGAATCCAACTAATGAAAAACTGTTTTTT.

This clonotype was detected a few times. The chain couples TRBV5-1 to TRBJ2-1; 12 bases agree with TRBD2. The CDR3 has 14 residues. The germline CDR1 and CDR2 sequences are SGHRS and YFSETQ. V trimming: 3 bases; J trimming: 6 bases; junction bases outside the gene matches: 1. As DNA, the CDR3 is TGCGCCAGCAGCTCTAGCGGGGGGGGCAATGAGCAGTTCTTC. Translation gives CASSSSGGGNEQFF.

This clonotype was counted only a few times. The V gene is TRBV7-9, the J gene TRBJ2-3, with 8 bases identical to TRBD1. Germline loops: CDR1 SEHNR, CDR2 FQNEAQ (reference sequence). The CDR3 contains 15 residues. With V trimmed by 4 bases and J by 6 bases, 9 bases remained unmatched. The CDR3 spells CASSSDRVGWDTQYF. For the CDR3, the DNA is TGTGCCAGCAGCTCGGACAGGGTGGGTTGGGATACGCAGTATTTT.

At least ten counts were recorded for this clonotype. The chain couples TRBV6-5 to TRBJ1-2, with 7 nucleotides matching TRBD1. Germline-derived CDR1 and CDR2 are MNHEY and SVGAGI. The CDR3 length is 14 residues. After removal of 2 bases from V and 3 bases from J, the junction contained 3 bases not matched to a gene. CDR3: CASSYDRDDYGYTF. The CDR3 DNA is TGTGCCAGCAGTTACGACAGGGATGACTATGGCTACACCTTC.

Ten or more counts support this clonotype. V gene TRBV6-2 or TRBV6-3 combines with J gene TRBJ1-1, with a weak D call TRBD1 (5 bases). Trimming removed 6 bases at V and 7 bases at J, with 12 bases between. Germline-derived CDR1 and CDR2 are MNHEY and SVGEGT. This CDR3 is built from 12 residues. In DNA form, the CDR3 reads TGTGCCAGCAGCCCTCGGGACCGTGAAGCTTTCTTT. It encodes CASSPRDREAFF.

This clonotype was recorded many times. The chain is built from TRBV11-2 and TRBJ2-2; D gene uncertain. This CDR3 is built from 13 residues. CDR1 and CDR2 (germline): SGHAT, FQNNGV. V shed 3 bases and J shed 1 base, with 3 bases lying between them. DNA for the CDR3: TGTGCCAGCAGCTTCGAGAACACCGGGGAGCTGTTTTTT. It encodes CASSFENTGELFF.

This clonotype has ten or more counts. DNA for the CDR3: TGCAGTGCTGTTTTTCAGGGCAACTATGGCTACACCTTC. It encodes CSAVFQGNYGYTF. This sequence joins TRBV20-1 and TRBJ1-2; D is possibly TRBD1 (5 bases). V was pared by 5 bases and J by 2 bases, with 12 bases between. This CDR3 is 13 amino acids long. Germline loops: CDR1 DFQATT, CDR2 SNEGSKA (reference sequence).